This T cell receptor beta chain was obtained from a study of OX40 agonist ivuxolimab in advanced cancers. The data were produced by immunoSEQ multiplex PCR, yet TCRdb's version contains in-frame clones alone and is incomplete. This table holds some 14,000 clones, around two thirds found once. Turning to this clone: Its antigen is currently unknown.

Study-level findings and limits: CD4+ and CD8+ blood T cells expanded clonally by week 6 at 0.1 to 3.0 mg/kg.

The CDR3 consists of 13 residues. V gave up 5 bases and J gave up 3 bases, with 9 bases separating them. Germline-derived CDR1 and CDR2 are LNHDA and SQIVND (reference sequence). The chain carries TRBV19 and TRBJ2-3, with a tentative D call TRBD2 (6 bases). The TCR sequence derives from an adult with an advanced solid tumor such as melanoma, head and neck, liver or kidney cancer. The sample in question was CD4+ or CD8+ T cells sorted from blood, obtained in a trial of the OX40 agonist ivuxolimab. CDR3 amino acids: CASSRDLTDTQYF. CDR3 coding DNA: TGTGCCAGTAGTCGGGACTTGACAGATACGCAGTATTTT.